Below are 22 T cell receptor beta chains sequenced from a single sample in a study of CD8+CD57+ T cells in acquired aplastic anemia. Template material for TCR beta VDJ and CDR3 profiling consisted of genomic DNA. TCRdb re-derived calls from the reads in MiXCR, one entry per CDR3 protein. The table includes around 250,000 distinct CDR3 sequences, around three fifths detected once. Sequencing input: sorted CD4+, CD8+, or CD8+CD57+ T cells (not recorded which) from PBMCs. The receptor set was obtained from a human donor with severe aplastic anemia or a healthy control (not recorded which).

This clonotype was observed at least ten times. The CDR3 reads CAIRGDRNQPQHF. The CDR3 DNA sequence: TGTGCCATCCGCGGGGACCGCAATCAGCCCCAGCATTTT. The chain employs TRBV10-3 and TRBJ1-5; D may be TRBD1 (5 bases). The CDR3 extends over 13 amino acids. In germline, CDR1 is ENHRY, CDR2 SYGVKD. V lost 8 bases to trimming and J lost 2 bases, with 10 bases between them.

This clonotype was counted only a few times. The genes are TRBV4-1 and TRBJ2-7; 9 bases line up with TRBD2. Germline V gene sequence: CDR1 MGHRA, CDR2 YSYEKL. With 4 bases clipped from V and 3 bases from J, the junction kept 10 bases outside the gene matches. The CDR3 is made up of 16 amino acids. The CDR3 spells CASSPSDSGSLYEQYF. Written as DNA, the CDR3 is TGCGCCAGCAGCCCCTCGGATAGCGGGAGTCTCTACGAGCAGTACTTC.

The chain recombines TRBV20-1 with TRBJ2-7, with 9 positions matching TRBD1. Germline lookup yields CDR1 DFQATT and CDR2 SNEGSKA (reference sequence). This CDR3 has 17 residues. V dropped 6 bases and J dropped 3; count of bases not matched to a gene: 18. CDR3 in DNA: TGCAGTGCCCCTGGGGGGGGGGACAGGGAGAGCTACTACGAGCAGTACTTC. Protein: CSAPGGGDRESYYEQYF.

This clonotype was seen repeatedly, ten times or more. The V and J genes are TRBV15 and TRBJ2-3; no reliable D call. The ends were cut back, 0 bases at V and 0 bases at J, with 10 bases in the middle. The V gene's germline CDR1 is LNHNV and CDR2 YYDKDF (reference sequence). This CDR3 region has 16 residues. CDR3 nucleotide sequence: TGTGCCACCAGCAGAGATCAGGCATTTAGCACAGATACGCAGTATTTT. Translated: CATSRDQAFSTDTQYF.

CDR3 bases: TGTGCCAGCAGTCGGATAGACAGGGGCCAAGAAAAACTGTTTTTT. This gives the protein CASSRIDRGQEKLFF. V usage is TRBV28 and J usage is TRBJ1-4; 8 bases agree with TRBD1. CDR3 length: 15 amino acids. The germline CDR1 and CDR2 sequences are MDHEN and SYDVKM. Trimming cost V 5 bases and J 8 bases; bases outside gene matches: 10.

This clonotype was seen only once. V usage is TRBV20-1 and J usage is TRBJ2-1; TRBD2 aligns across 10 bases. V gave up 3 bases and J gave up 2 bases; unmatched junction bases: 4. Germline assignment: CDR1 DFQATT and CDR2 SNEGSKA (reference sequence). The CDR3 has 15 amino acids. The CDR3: CSASRGLAAYNEQFF. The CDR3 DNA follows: TGCAGTGCTAGCCGTGGACTAGCGGCCTACAATGAGCAGTTCTTC.

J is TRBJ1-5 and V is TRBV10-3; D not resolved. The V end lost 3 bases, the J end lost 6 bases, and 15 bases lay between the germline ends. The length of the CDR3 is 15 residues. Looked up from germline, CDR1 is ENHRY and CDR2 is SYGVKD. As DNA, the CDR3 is TGTGCCATCAGTGATGAACTCATGAAGGGTCAGCCCCAGCATTTT. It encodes CAISDELMKGQPQHF.

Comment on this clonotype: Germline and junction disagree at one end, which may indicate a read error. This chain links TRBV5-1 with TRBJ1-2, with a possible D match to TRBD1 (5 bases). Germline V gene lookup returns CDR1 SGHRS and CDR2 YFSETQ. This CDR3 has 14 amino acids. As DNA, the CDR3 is TGCGCCAGCAGCTTGGTAATAGGGGCGCGGGGCTACGCCTTC. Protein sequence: CASSLVIGARGYAF.

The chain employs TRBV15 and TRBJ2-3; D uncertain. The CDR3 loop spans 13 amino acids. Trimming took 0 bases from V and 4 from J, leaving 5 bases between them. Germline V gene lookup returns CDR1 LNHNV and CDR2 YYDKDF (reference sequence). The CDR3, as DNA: TGTGCCACCAGCAGAGAATGGGCAGATACGCAGTATTTT. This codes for CATSREWADTQYF.

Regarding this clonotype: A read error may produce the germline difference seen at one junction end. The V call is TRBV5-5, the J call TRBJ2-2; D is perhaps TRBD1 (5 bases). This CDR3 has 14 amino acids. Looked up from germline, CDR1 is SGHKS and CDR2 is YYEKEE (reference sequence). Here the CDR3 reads CVSSLYTGTGELFF. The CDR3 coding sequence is TGTGTCAGCAGCTTATATACAGGAACCGGGGAGCTGTTTTTT. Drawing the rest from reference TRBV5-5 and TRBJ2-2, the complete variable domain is DAGVTQSPTHLIKTRGQQVTLRCSPISGHKSVSWYQQVLGQGPQFIFQYYEKEERGRGNFPDRFSARQFPNYSSELNVNALLLGDSALYLCVSSLYTGTGELFFGEGSRLTVL.

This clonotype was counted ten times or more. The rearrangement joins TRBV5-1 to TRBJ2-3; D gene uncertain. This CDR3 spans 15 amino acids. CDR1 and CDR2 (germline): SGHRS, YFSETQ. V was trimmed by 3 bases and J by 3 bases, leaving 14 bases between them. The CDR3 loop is CASSSGELLTDTQYF. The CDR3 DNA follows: TGCGCCAGCAGCTCGGGCGAATTATTGACAGATACGCAGTATTTT.

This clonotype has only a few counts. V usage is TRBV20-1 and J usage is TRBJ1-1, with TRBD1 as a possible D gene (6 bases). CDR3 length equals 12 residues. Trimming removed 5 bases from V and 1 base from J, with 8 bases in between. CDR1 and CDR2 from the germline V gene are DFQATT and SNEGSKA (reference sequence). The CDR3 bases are TGCAGTGCTGGAGGGGGGAACACTGAAGCTTTCTTT. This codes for CSAGGGNTEAFF.

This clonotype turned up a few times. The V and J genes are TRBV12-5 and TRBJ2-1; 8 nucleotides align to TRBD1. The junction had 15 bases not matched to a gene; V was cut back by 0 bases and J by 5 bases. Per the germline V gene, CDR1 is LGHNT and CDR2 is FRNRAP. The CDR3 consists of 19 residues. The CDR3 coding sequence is TGTGCTAGTGGTTTGGTACTTAAGACAGGGGCCTACTTAAACAATGAGCAGTTCTTC. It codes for CASGLVLKTGAYLNNEQFF.

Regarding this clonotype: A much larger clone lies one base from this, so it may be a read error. The CDR3 region is CASSSILGIDQPQNF. The CDR3 DNA reads TGTGCCAGCAGTTCCATATTGGGGATCGATCAGCCCCAGAATTTT. J is TRBJ1-5 and V is TRBV27; D ambiguous. Germline V gene lookup returns CDR1 MNHEY and CDR2 SMNVEV (reference sequence). CDR3 size: 15 residues.

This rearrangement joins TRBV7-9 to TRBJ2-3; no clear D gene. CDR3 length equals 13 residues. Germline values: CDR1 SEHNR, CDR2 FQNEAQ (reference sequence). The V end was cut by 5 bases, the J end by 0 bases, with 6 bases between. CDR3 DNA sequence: TGTGCCAGCAGCCTATACAGCACAGATACGCAGTATTTT. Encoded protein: CASSLYSTDTQYF.

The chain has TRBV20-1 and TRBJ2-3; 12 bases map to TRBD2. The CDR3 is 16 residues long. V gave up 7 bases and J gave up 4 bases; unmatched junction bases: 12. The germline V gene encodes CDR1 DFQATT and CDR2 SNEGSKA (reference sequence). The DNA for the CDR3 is TGCAGTGTTGACCTCCTAGCGGGGGGGCTGCCAGATACGCAGTATTTT. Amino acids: CSVDLLAGGLPDTQYF.

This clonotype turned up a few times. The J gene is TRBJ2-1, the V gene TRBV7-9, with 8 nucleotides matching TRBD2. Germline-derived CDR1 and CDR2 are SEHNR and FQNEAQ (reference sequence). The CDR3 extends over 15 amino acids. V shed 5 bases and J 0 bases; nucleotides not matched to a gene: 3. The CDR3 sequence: CASSAAGGSYNEQFF. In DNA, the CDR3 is TGTGCCAGCAGCGCGGCGGGGGGCTCCTACAATGAGCAGTTCTTC.

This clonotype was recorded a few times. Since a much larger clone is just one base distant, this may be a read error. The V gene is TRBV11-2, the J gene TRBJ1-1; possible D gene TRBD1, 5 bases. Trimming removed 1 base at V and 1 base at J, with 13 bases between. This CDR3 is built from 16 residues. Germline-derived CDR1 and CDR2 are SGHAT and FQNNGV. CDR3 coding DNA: TGTGCCAGCAGCTTAGTGGGGGGTCCTTCGAACACTGAAGCTTTCTTT. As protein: CASSLVGGPSNTEAFF.

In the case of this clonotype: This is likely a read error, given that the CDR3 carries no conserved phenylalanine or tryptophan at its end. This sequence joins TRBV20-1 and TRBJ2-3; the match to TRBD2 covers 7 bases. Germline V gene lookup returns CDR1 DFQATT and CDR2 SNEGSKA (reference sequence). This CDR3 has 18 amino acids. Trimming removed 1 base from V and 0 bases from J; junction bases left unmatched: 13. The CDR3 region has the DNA TGCAGTGCTAGAGTGGTCGCGGGGGACGCTTCTAGCACAGATACGCAGTATCTT. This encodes CSARVVAGDASSTDTQYL.

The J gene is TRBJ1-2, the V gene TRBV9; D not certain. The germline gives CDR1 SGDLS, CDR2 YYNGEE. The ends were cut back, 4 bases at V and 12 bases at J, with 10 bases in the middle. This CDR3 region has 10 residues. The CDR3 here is CASSLDPHTF. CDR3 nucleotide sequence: TGTGCCAGCAGCCTTGACCCCCACACCTTC.

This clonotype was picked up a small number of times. Here the CDR3 DNA reads TGTGCCAGCAGCTTGGGGGTGTCCAACTATGGCTACACCTTC. It codes for CASSLGVSNYGYTF. This chain uses TRBV5-8 with TRBJ1-2, with unresolved D. With 0 bases removed from V and 2 bases from J, the gap between germline ends came to 8 bases. There are 14 residues in the CDR3. The germline V gene has CDR1 SGHTS and CDR2 YDEGEE.

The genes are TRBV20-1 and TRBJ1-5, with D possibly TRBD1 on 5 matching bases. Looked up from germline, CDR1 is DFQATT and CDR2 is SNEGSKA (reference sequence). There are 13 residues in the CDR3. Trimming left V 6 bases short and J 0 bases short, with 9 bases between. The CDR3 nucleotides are TGCAGTGCGCAGGGAAATAGCAATCAGCCCCAGCATTTT. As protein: CSAQGNSNQPQHF.